These 17 T cell receptor beta chains were all obtained from the same sample, sequenced in a study of T cell repertoires in aging, cancer and after chemotherapy (dated by TCRdb to about 2019). Genomic DNA extracted from peripheral blood, rather than sorted cells or RNA, was used as the source for amplification of TCR beta rearrangements. TCRdb records Illumina MiSeq as the sequencer. Multiplex touch-down PCR with a mixed TRB-A/B primer pool was used to amplify rearranged TRB sequences covering the V, D and J segments. TCRdb handled the public reads itself, with Q25 trimming in fastp and clone calling in MiXCR, and kept productive beta chains. Here each entry gathers all rows of one CDR3 protein and keeps the most common genes and DNA. The sample table holds fewer than 3,500 distinct CDR3 sequences, of which about 32% were seen once. Together, the top ten hold 9.8% of the sample. The sequenced material came from blood. The receptor source for this set is a human donor with a solid tumor.

The rearrangement links TRBV5-1 to TRBJ2-6; TRBD2 might be the D (6 bases). In germline, CDR1 is SGHRS, CDR2 YFSETQ. The CDR3 consists of 17 residues. V lost 5 bases and J lost 0, with 15 bases in between. CDR3 in amino acids: CASSRLAAFSGANVLTF. The CDR3 coding sequence is TGCGCCAGCAGTCGTTTAGCGGCCTTCTCTGGGGCCAACGTCCTGACTTTC. The variable domain in full, with the rest retrieved from reference TRBV5-1 and TRBJ2-6, is KAGVTQTPRYLIKTRGQQVTLSCSPISGHRSVSWYQQTPGQGLQFLFEYFSETQRNKGNFPGRFSGRQFSNSRSEMNVSTLELGDSALYLCASSRLAAFSGANVLTFGAGSRLTVL.

This chain uses TRBV6-5 with TRBJ2-5; 7 bases line up with TRBD2. The V and J ends lost 2 bases and 2 bases, in that order; junction bases with no gene match: 11. Per the germline V gene, CDR1 is MNHEY and CDR2 is SVGAGI. This CDR3 comprises 17 residues. CDR3 coding DNA: TGTGCCAGCAGTTACGTGGGGCTAGCGGCAGATCAAGAGACCCAGTACTTC. Protein sequence: CASSYVGLAADQETQYF.

This clonotype showed up just a few times. The chain is built from TRBV15 and TRBJ1-2; D call uncertain. V was trimmed by 0 bases and J by 2 bases, leaving 10 bases between them. This CDR3 is 15 amino acids long. The germline gives CDR1 LNHNV, CDR2 YYDKDF (reference sequence). The CDR3 nucleotides are TGTGCCACCAGCAGAGATGTATCCGTGAACTATGGCTACACCTTC. Translation gives CATSRDVSVNYGYTF.

This clonotype appeared a few times. The chain is built from TRBV5-4 and TRBJ2-7; 10 positions agree with TRBD2. Trimming took 0 bases from V and 7 from J; bases not matched to a gene: 7. This CDR3 is 15 amino acids long. CDR1 is SGHNT, CDR2 YYREEE, per germline (reference sequence). CDR3 loop: CASSLEASGSQEQYF. DNA of the CDR3: TGTGCCAGCAGCTTGGAGGCTAGCGGGAGTCAGGAGCAGTACTTC.

This clonotype was recorded a few times. The chain combines TRBV12-3 or TRBV12-4 with TRBJ2-7; 11 bases agree with TRBD2. Losses at the gene ends were 3 bases for V and 7 bases for J; bases not matched to a gene: 11. The CDR3 totals 16 residues. The CDR3 DNA reads TGTGCCAGCAGTTTGGGACTAGCGGAACCTTACGGTGAGCAGTACTTC. Its protein product is CASSLGLAEPYGEQYF.

This clonotype was counted a few times. The CDR3 bases are TGTGCCAGCAGCTTGGCCCTACAGGGGCCTAACTATGGCTACACCTTC. It yields the protein CASSLALQGPNYGYTF. The chain joins TRBV5-6 to TRBJ1-2; TRBD1 agrees at 7 bases. Losses at the gene ends were 0 bases for V and 0 bases for J; bases not matched to a gene: 5. The CDR3 covers 16 residues. Germline V CDR1 and CDR2: SGHDT, YYEEEE.

V gene TRBV6-1 combines with J gene TRBJ1-3; D remains ambiguous. Germline CDR1 and CDR2: MNHNS and SASEGT. The V end was cut by 8 bases, the J end by 0 bases, with 14 bases between. This CDR3 region has 15 residues. The CDR3 nucleotides read TGTGCCAGCTGGGTTAGAGGAGACTCTGGAAACACCATATATTTT. This codes for CASWVRGDSGNTIYF.

This chain links TRBV6-2 or TRBV6-3 with TRBJ2-1; 14 bases match TRBD2. Per the germline V gene, CDR1 is MNHEY and CDR2 is SVGEGT. This CDR3 has 18 amino acids. V lost 6 bases, J lost 7 bases, and 14 bases stayed unmatched. The CDR3 sequence: CASSPFEGLAGVGNEQFF. As DNA, the CDR3 is TGTGCCAGCAGCCCATTTGAGGGACTAGCGGGAGTCGGTAATGAGCAGTTCTTC.

This clonotype has just a few counts. The chain is built from TRBV20-1 and TRBJ2-3, with D hard to call. This CDR3 comprises 12 residues. Germline assignment: CDR1 DFQATT and CDR2 SNEGSKA (reference sequence). Between the trimmed V and J ends, which lost 3 bases and 7 bases, there was a span of 11 bases. The DNA for the CDR3 is TGCAGTGCTAGTGATTCTGGGTATACGCAGTATTTT. Protein product: CSASDSGYTQYF.

A note on this clonotype: A much larger clonotype is one base distant, so this may be a read error. The chain employs TRBV6-5 and TRBJ2-7; 12 bases map to TRBD2. V shed 6 bases, J shed 6 bases, and the junction held 12 bases outside the gene matches. The CDR3 runs 16 residues. The V gene's germline CDR1 is MNHEY and CDR2 SVGAGI. This CDR3 reads CASRPRTSGTYGEQYF. The CDR3 DNA reads as TGTGCCAGCAGGCCCCGGACTAGCGGGACCTATGGCGAGCAGTACTTC.

This clonotype was counted only a few times. This chain connects TRBV6-6 to TRBJ1-2; 11 bases agree with TRBD1. This CDR3 region has 15 residues. CDR1 MNHNY and CDR2 SVGAGI come from the germline V gene (reference sequence). V lost 6 bases and J lost 2; bases outside the gene matches: 5. DNA for the CDR3: TGTGCCAGCAGCCCCGGGACAGGGGGGAACTATGGCTACACCTTC. This translates into CASSPGTGGNYGYTF.

The J gene is TRBJ1-5, the V gene TRBV5-5; unclear D gene. The V gene lost 4 bases and the J gene lost 2 bases, with 13 bases spanning the gap. The CDR3 has 15 amino acids. Germline assignment: CDR1 SGHKS and CDR2 YYEKEE (reference sequence). Here the CDR3 reads CASSLASGGNQPQHF. CDR3 bases: TGTGCCAGCAGCCTAGCGTCAGGAGGCAATCAGCCCCAGCATTTT.

This chain links TRBV4-3 with TRBJ2-3; 9 nucleotides align to TRBD2. V gave up 1 base and J gave up 4 bases; unmatched junction bases: 9. This CDR3 is built from 17 residues. CDR1 is LGHNA, CDR2 YSLEER, per germline. CDR3 protein: CASSQVSGTSRSDTQYF. The DNA of the CDR3 is TGCGCCAGCAGCCAAGTCTCCGGGACTAGCCGCTCAGATACGCAGTATTTT.

This clonotype turned up a few times. The V call is TRBV6-5, the J call TRBJ1-5, with D possibly TRBD1 on 5 matching bases. Deletions cut 6 bases from V and 0 bases from J, with 21 bases between. Per germline, CDR1 MNHEY and CDR2 SVGAGI. There are 18 residues in the CDR3. The CDR3 nucleotides read TGTGCCAGCAGCATCTCCGGGGGTCCGACTTATAGCAATCAGCCCCAGCATTTT. Translating it yields CASSISGGPTYSNQPQHF.

The rearrangement joins TRBV12-3 or TRBV12-4 to TRBJ2-5; no clear D gene. This CDR3 contains 11 residues. Trimming cost V 6 bases and J 4 bases, with 6 bases left between them. Here the CDR3 DNA reads TGTGCCAGCAGCTGGGGAGAGACCCAGTACTTC. Encoded protein: CASSWGETQYF.

This clonotype has only a few counts. The chain carries TRBV19 and TRBJ2-1; D is undetermined. CDR3 length equals 12 residues. The V and J ends lost 1 base and 10 bases respectively, with 8 bases between them. CDR1 is LNHDA, CDR2 SQIVND, per germline (reference sequence). This chain's CDR3 is CASSIVEREQFF. The DNA for the CDR3 is TGTGCCAGTAGTATAGTCGAGCGCGAGCAGTTCTTC.

The genes are TRBV5-1 and TRBJ2-3, with 8 bases matching TRBD1. The CDR3 loop spans 18 amino acids. V shed 2 bases and J 2 bases; nucleotides not matched to a gene: 13. Germline loops: CDR1 SGHRS, CDR2 YFSETQ. The CDR3 DNA follows: TGCGCCAGCAGCTTAGGACAGGGAGTCGGGGGTATCACAGATACGCAGTATTTT. Translating gives CASSLGQGVGGITDTQYF.